This TCR beta chain was sequenced in a study of T-cell reconstitution after alpha-beta-depleted transplantation in children. The study's findings and limits: In patients about two months after transplant, alpha-beta T cells reportedly arose from several hundred expanded graft clones. Some patients' high day-60 TCRbeta diversity was attributed to recipient cells surviving conditioning. A year post-transplant, T-cell counts and diversity derived mostly from newly produced T cells.

Using unique molecular identifiers, the investigators prepared the TCRbeta library. TCRdb itself ran the PCR reads through MiXCR, one entry per CDR3 protein. The data contain about 300,000 distinct CDR3 sequences, around 10% of them seen just once; the ten biggest clones take up around 7.5%. This clonotype was seen many times. Its target is not known. CDR3 length equals 15 residues. Germline lookup yields CDR1 SGHDN and CDR2 FVKESK. V dropped 7 bases and J dropped 2; count of bases not matched to a gene: 8. Sequenced here: PBMCs, sampled before TCRalphabeta/CD19-depleted stem cell transplant. The source is a boy under three years old with acute myeloid leukemia, due to receive a stem cell transplant. The chain combines TRBV14 with TRBJ2-1; 7 nucleotides line up with TRBD1. This chain's CDR3 is CASKLGQGAYNEQFF. CDR3 DNA: TGTGCCAGCAAGTTGGGGCAGGGGGCCTACAATGAGCAGTTCTTC.